The clone carrying this T cell receptor beta chain was counted a few times. Its specificity is unknown. V lost 3 bases and J 2 bases, leaving 11 bases between the germline ends. CDR3 length: 14 residues. Germline lookup yields CDR1 KGHSH and CDR2 LQKENI. The PCR contained 60 Vbeta and 13 Jbeta primers. The protocol was immunoSEQ multiplex PCR, while the TCRdb copy is restricted to in-frame clones and leaves out a portion. The sample consists of roughly 120,000 clones, approximately 69% of them appearing once. This specimen belongs to a study of cytomegalovirus exposure and HLA in healthy donors. The wider study: HLA-typed donors were the source of approximately 85 million unique TCRs held in an early data release. Study-level points and caveats: In an earlier analysis, productive rearrangement rates for most beta V segments clustered near 87% or 30%. Roughly 170 TCR beta chains were listed as cytomegalovirus-associated. CMV serostatus was the sole immune exposure information available.

The TCR comes from a man between 40 and 49 years old in good health and CMV-seropositive. Sequencing was performed on PBMCs. The chain recombines TRBV18 with TRBJ2-7, with D possibly TRBD2 on 6 matching bases. The CDR3 protein is CASSPGGRTYEQYF. CDR3 DNA sequence: TGTGCCAGCTCACCCGGGGGACGCACCTACGAGCAGTACTTC.